This TCR beta chain is from a study of cytomegalovirus exposure and HLA in healthy donors. About this clone itself: As yet, its antigen is unknown.

The germline V gene has CDR1 SEHNR and CDR2 FQNEAQ (reference sequence). The CDR3 runs to 15 residues. J was trimmed by 9 bases and V by 5 bases; bases with no gene match: 7. PCR used 60 Vbeta primers and 13 Jbeta primers. Sequencing used immunoSEQ multiplex PCR; TCRdb keeps in-frame clones, though not all of them. The sample records about 120,000 clones, roughly 83% being singletons. Study outcomes and limitations: A later analysis showed HLA-associated TCR beta chains outstripping equally common others in clonal expansion.

The chain couples TRBV7-9 to TRBJ2-1, with 13 bases that match TRBD2. This TCR came from a young woman in good health and CMV-seropositive. Sequencing was carried out using PBMCs. The CDR3 DNA reads TGTGCCAGCAGCAAAGGACTAGCGGGAGAGGGTGAGCAGTTCTTC. This gives the protein CASSKGLAGEGEQFF.